This T cell receptor beta chain derives from a study of CD8 T cells in Susac syndrome. Trimming took 6 bases from V and 4 from J, leaving 20 bases between them. The CDR3 sequence is 16 residues long. Germline assignment: CDR1 LGHNA and CDR2 YSLEER. Reverse transcription used roughly 0.5 to 1 ug RNA and random hexamers. MiXCR, applied by TCRdb to the immunoSEQ multiplex PCR reads, yields one record per CDR3 protein. The top ten clones hold approximately 0.1% of a sample with about 120,000 distinct CDR3 sequences, roughly 94% of them seen once. This receptor was identified in a human donor in good health. The sample comprised CD4+ T cells from PBMCs. The rearrangement joins TRBV4-3 to TRBJ2-3; D could derive from TRBD1 or TRBD2 (5 bases each). In nucleotides, the CDR3 is TGCGCCAGCAGTTTAGCGACAGCCACCCTGCCAGATACGCAGTATTTT. It yields the protein CASSLATATLPDTQYF.